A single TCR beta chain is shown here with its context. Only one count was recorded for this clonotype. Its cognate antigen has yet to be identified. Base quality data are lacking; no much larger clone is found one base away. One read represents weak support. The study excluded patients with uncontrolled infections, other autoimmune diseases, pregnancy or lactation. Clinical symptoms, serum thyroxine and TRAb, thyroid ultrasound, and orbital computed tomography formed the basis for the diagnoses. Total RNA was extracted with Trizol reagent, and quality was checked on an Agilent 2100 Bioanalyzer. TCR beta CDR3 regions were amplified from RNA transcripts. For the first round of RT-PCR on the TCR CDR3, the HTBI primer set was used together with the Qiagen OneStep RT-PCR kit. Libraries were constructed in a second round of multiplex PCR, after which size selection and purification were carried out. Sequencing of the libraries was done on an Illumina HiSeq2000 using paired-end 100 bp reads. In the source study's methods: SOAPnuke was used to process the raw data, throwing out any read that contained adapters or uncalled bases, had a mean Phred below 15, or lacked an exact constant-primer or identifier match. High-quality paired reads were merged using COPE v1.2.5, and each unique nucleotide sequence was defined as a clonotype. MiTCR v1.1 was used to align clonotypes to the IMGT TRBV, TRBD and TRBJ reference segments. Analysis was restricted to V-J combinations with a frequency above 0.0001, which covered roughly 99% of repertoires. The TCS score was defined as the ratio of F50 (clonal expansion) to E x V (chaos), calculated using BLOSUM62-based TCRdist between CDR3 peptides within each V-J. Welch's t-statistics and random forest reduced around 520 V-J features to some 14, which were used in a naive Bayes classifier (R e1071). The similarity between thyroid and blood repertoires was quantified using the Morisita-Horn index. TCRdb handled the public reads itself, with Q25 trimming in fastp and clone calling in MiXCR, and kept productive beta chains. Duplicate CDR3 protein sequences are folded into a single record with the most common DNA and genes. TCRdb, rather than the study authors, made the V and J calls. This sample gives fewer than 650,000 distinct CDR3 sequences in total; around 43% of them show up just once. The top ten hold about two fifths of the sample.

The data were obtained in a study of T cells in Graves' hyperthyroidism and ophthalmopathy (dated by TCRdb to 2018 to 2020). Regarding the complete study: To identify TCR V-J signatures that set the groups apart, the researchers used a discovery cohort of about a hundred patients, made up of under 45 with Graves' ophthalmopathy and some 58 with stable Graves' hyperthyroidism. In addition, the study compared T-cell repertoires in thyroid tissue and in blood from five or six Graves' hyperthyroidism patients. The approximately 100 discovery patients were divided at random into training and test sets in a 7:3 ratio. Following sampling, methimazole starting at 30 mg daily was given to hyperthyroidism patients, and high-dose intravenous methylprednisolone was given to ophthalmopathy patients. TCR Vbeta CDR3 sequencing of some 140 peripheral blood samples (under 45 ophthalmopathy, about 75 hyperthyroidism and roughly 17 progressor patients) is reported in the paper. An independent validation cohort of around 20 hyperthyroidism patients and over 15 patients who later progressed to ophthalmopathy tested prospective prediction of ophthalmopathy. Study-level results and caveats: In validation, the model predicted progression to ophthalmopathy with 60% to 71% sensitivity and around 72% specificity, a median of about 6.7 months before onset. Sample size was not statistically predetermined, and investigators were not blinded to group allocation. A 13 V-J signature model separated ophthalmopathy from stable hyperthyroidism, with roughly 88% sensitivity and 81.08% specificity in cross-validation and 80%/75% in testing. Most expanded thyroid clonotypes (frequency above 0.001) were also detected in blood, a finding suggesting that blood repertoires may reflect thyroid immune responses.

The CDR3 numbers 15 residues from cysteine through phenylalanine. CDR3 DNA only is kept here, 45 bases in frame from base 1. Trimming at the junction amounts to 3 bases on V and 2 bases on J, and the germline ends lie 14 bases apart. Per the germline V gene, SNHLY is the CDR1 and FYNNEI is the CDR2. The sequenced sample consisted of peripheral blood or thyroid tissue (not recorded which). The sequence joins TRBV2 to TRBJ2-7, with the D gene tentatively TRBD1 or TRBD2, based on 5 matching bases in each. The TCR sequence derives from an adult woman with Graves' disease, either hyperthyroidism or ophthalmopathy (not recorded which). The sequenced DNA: TGTGCCAGCAGTGACCCCGGGACGGATCCCTACGAGCAGTACTTC. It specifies CASSDPGTDPYEQYF.